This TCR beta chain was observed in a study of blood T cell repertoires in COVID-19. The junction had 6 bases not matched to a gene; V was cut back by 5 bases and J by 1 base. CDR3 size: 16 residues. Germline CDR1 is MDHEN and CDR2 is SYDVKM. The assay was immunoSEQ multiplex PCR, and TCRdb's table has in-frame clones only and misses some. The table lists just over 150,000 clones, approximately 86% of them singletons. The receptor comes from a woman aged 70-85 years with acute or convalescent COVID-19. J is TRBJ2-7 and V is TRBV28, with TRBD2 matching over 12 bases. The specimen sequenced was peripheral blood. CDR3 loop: CASSRWGLAGSYEQYV. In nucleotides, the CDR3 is TGTGCCAGCAGTCGGTGGGGACTAGCGGGTTCCTACGAGCAGTACGTC.